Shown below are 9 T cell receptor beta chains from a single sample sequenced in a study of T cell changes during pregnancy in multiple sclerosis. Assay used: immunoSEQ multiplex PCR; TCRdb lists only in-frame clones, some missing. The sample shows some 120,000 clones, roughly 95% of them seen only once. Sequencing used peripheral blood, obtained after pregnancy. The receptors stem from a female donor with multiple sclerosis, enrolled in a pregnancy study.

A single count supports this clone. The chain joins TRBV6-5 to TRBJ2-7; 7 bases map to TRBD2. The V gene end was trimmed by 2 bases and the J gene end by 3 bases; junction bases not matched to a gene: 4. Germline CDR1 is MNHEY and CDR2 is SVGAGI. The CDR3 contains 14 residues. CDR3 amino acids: CASSYKRDFYEQYF. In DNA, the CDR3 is TGTGCCAGCAGTTACAAGCGGGACTTCTACGAGCAGTACTTC.

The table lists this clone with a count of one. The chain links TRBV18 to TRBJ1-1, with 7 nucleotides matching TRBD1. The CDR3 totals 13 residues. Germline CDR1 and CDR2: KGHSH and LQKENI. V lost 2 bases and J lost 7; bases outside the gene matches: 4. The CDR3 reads CASSPDRVVEAFF. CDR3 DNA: TGTGCCAGCTCACCAGACAGGGTGGTTGAAGCTTTCTTT.

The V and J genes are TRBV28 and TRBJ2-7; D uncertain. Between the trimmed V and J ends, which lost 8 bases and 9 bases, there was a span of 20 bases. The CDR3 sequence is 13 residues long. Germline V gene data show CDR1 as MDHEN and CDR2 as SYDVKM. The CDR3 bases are TGTGCCAGCCTTACAAAACCGGGTTTTGGGCAGTACTTC. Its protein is CASLTKPGFGQYF.

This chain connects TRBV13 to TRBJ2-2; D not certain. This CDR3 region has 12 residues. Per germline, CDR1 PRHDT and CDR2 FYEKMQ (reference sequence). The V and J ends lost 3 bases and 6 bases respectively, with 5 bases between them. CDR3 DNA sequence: TGTGCCAGCAGCTTCCGGGCCGGGGAGCTGTTTTTT. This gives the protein CASSFRAGELFF.

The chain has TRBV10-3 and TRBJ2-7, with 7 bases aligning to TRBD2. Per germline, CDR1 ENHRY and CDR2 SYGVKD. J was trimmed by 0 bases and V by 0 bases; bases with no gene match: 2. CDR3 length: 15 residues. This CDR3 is CAISESLAVSYEQYF. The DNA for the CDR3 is TGTGCCATCAGTGAGTCTCTAGCGGTCTCCTACGAGCAGTACTTC.

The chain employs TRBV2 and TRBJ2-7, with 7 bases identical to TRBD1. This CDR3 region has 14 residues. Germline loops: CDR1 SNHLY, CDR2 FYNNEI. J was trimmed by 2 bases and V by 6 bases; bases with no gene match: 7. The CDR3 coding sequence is TGTGCCAGCAGCCGAGCCGACAGGGCCTACGAGCAGTACTTC. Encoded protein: CASSRADRAYEQYF. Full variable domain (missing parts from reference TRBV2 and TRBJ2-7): EPEVTQTPSHQVTQMGQEVILRCVPISNHLYFYWYRQILGQKVEFLVSFYNNEISEKSEIFDDQFSVERPDGSNFTLKIRSTKLEDSAMYFCASSRADRAYEQYFGPGTRLTVT.

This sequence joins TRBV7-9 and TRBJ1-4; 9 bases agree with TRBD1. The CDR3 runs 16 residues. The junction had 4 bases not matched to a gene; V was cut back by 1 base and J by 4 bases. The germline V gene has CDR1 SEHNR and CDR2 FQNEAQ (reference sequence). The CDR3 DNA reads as TGTGCCAGCAGCTTAGGGCGGGACAGGGTTAATGAAAAACTGTTTTTT. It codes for CASSLGRDRVNEKLFF.

The CDR3 DNA sequence: TGTGCCAGCAGCTTAGCGCGGGGGGATAGTCAGCCCCAGCATTTT. This sequence encodes CASSLARGDSQPQHF. The J gene is TRBJ1-5, the V gene TRBV7-8; possibly TRBD1 for D (5 bases). Trimming removed 0 bases from V and 6 bases from J, with 12 bases in between. The germline gives CDR1 SGHVS, CDR2 FQNEAQ. The CDR3 runs to 15 residues.

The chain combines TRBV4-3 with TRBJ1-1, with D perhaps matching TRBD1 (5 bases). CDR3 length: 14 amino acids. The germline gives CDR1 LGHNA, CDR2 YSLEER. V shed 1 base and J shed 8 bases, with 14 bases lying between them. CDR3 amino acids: CASSQVHGGAEAFF. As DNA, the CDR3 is TGCGCCAGCAGCCAAGTGCACGGAGGGGCCGAAGCTTTCTTT.